Each of the 7 T cell receptor beta chains below was sequenced from the same sample in a study of T cells in localized non-small cell lung cancer. Using immunoSEQ multiplex PCR, the repertoire was profiled, and TCRdb retains in-frame clones only, with some absent. The sample has about 33,000 clones; approximately 87% are singletons. The sequencing used peripheral blood, collected before any cancer treatment. All receptors derive from a man aged 40 to 75 with stage I lung adenocarcinoma.

This chain joins TRBV19 and TRBJ1-1, with D unclear. Germline assignment: CDR1 LNHDA and CDR2 SQIVND (reference sequence). With 2 bases removed from V and 4 bases from J, the gap between germline ends came to 8 bases. CDR3 length equals 13 residues. The chain's CDR3 is CASSIIGGTEAFF. DNA of the CDR3: TGTGCCAGTAGTATAATCGGTGGCACTGAAGCTTTCTTT.

This chain uses TRBV21-1 with TRBJ1-1; the table gives TRBD1 as D, unverified against the DNA. TRBV21-1 has pseudogene status. There are 13 residues in the CDR3. The CDR3 here is CASSKERGSGAFF. CDR3 bases: TGTGCCAGCAGCAAAGAAAGGGGGTCGGGAGCTTTCTTT.

The CDR3 nucleotides read TGTGCCACCAGCAGATCGGCGGGGGCGAGAGATGAAAAACTGTTTTTT. It codes for CATSRSAGARDEKLFF. This sequence joins TRBV15 and TRBJ1-4; TRBD1 is a possible D gene (6 bases). Germline V gene lookup returns CDR1 LNHNV and CDR2 YYDKDF (reference sequence). V lost 2 bases and J lost 6, with 16 bases in between. This CDR3 is built from 16 residues.

J is TRBJ1-5 and V is TRBV5-1, with TRBD1 as a possible D gene (5 bases). V was trimmed by 4 bases and J by 7 bases, leaving 15 bases between them. This CDR3 spans 14 amino acids. Germline V CDR1 and CDR2: SGHRS, YFSETQ. CDR3 coding DNA: TGCGCCAGCAGCCAAACGGGGGGAAACCAGCCCCAGCATTTT. This sequence encodes CASSQTGGNQPQHF.

The chain is built from TRBV19 and TRBJ1-5; D not resolved. The CDR3 extends over 12 amino acids. The germline V gene has CDR1 LNHDA and CDR2 SQIVND (reference sequence). V was trimmed by 5 bases and J by 8 bases, leaving 10 bases between them. The CDR3 reads CASSPEFKPQHF. The CDR3 nucleotides read TGTGCCAGTAGTCCGGAATTCAAGCCCCAGCATTTT.

The chain carries TRBV6-5 and TRBJ2-3; no clear D gene. CDR1 MNHEY and CDR2 SVGAGI come from the germline V gene. Between the trimmed V and J ends, which lost 2 bases and 2 bases, there was a span of 5 bases. The CDR3 loop spans 13 amino acids. The CDR3 protein is CASSYRNTDTQYF. The CDR3 DNA reads TGTGCCAGCAGTTACCGAAACACAGATACGCAGTATTTT.

V gene TRBV7-2 combines with J gene TRBJ2-4; D may match TRBD1 or TRBD2 (5 bases each). V was shortened by 1 base and J by 5 bases, with 12 bases between the two germline ends. The CDR3 is 15 amino acids. Germline lookup yields CDR1 SGHTA and CDR2 FQGNSA. The CDR3 sequence is CASSLVGDGENIQYF. In DNA, the CDR3 is TGTGCCAGCAGCTTAGTGGGGGACGGAGAAAACATTCAGTACTTC.